What follows are 16 T cell receptor beta chains derived from one specimen sequenced in a study of T and B cells in COVID-19 patients. Multiplex PCR with BIOMED2 TRB-A/B primer pools amplified TRB rearrangements. TCRdb reprocessed the multiplex PCR reads via MiXCR and lists one record per CDR3 protein. The table shows more than 15,000 distinct CDR3 sequences, with 25% to 30% occurring only once. Blood genomic DNA input for TRB amplification was about 250-500 ng. Sequencing was done on a sample of blood. Receptors originate from a human donor who had recovered from COVID-19.

With regard to this clonotype: A much larger clone lies one base from this, so it may be a read error. The chain uses TRBV24-1 and TRBJ2-1; possibly TRBD1 for D (5 bases). Germline CDR1 reads KGHDR; CDR2 reads SFDVKD. This CDR3 spans 13 amino acids. CDR3 DNA: TGTGCCACCAGCCAGGGAAGGAACAATGGGCAGTTCTTC. Amino acids: CATSQGRNNGQFF.

The chain recombines TRBV6-5 with TRBJ1-2; D gene unclear. CDR3 size: 14 residues. Germline CDR1 is MNHEY and CDR2 is SVGAGI. V was shortened by 10 bases and J by 6 bases, with 21 bases between the two germline ends. CDR3 nucleotide sequence: TGTGCCACGTGGGATCCCTTAGTTTTGCATGGCTACACCTTC. It yields the protein CATWDPLVLHGYTF.

J is TRBJ1-6 and V is TRBV4-3; D not resolved. V was shortened by 0 bases and J by 9 bases, with 15 bases between the two germline ends. CDR3 length: 16 residues. Looked up from germline, CDR1 is LGHNA and CDR2 is YSLEER. This CDR3 is CASSQDQVRGGSPLHF. The CDR3 DNA reads TGCGCCAGCAGCCAAGATCAGGTGCGGGGAGGTTCACCCCTCCACTTT.

This clonotype showed up just a few times. The V gene is TRBV5-1, the J gene TRBJ1-1, with a possible D match to TRBD1 (6 bases). V was shortened by 3 bases and J by 2 bases, with 8 bases between the two germline ends. The CDR3 is 13 amino acids. The germline gives CDR1 SGHRS, CDR2 YFSETQ. The CDR3 here is CASSSDSNTEAFF. In DNA form, the CDR3 reads TGCGCCAGCAGCTCGGACAGTAACACTGAAGCTTTCTTT. Full variable domain (outside the CDR3, taken from reference TRBV5-1 and TRBJ1-1): KAGVTQTPRYLIKTRGQQVTLSCSPISGHRSVSWYQQTPGQGLQFLFEYFSETQRNKGNFPGRFSGRQFSNSRSEMNVSTLELGDSALYLCASSSDSNTEAFFGQGTRLTVV.

This clonotype is deemed medium-sized. The chain recombines TRBV29-1 with TRBJ2-3, with unresolved D. The V end was cut by 2 bases, the J end by 0 bases, with 12 bases between. Germline assignment: CDR1 SQVTM and CDR2 ANQGSEA. CDR3 size: 15 residues. CDR3 sequence reads: CSVEWVVVSTDTQYF. The CDR3, as DNA: TGCAGCGTTGAATGGGTTGTGGTTAGCACAGATACGCAGTATTTT.

This clonotype was seen only a few times. This sequence joins TRBV27 and TRBJ1-4; maybe TRBD1 (6 bases). Trimming shortened V by 4 bases and J by 1 base, and 19 bases separated the two germline ends. CDR1 and CDR2 from the germline V gene are MNHEY and SMNVEV (reference sequence). The CDR3 spans 18 residues. CDR3 residues: CASSSRGANFLTNEKLFF. The CDR3 DNA is TGTGCCAGCAGTTCAAGGGGGGCTAACTTCCTAACTAATGAAAAACTGTTTTTT.

The J gene is TRBJ1-2, the V gene TRBV6-6; D remains ambiguous. There are 14 residues in the CDR3. Germline V CDR1 and CDR2: MNHNY, SVGAGI (reference sequence). The ends were cut back, 5 bases at V and 8 bases at J, with 18 bases in the middle. CDR3 amino acids: CASSREIWMNGYTF. In DNA, the CDR3 is TGTGCCAGCAGTCGCGAGATATGGATGAACGGCTACACCTTC.

In its sample, this clonotype ranks as medium-sized. The chain has TRBV27 and TRBJ2-4; D is unresolved. From germline, CDR1 is MNHEY and CDR2 SMNVEV (reference sequence). Trimming left V 5 bases short and J 1 base short, with 9 bases between. CDR3 length: 14 residues. CDR3 nucleotide sequence: TGTGCCAGCAGTAAGGGCAAGGCCAAAAACATTCAGTACTTC. Protein: CASSKGKAKNIQYF.

V is TRBV6-6 and J is TRBJ1-1; 8 bases align to TRBD1. Germline CDR1 and CDR2: MNHNY and SVGAGI (reference sequence). The CDR3 contains 14 residues. The junction had 0 bases not matched to a gene; V was cut back by 2 bases and J by 1 base. DNA of the CDR3: TGTGCCAGCAGTTACCAGGGGGCGAACACTGAAGCTTTCTTT. Translating gives CASSYQGANTEAFF.

Judged by abundance, this clonotype is medium-sized. The chain employs TRBV29-1 and TRBJ2-1, with D perhaps TRBD1 or TRBD2 (5 bases each). Germline-derived CDR1 and CDR2 are SQVTM and ANQGSEA. V dropped 4 bases and J dropped 2 bases, with 9 bases sitting between them. The CDR3 is made up of 13 amino acids. The DNA of the CDR3 is TGCAGCGTTGGAGGGGATCCCTACAATGAGCAGTTCTTC. Amino acids: CSVGGDPYNEQFF.

This clonotype was seen only once. The conserved phenylalanine or tryptophan is not found at the CDR3 terminus, so this likely reflects a read error. The CDR3 DNA follows: TGTGCCAGCAGTAAAGATCTCTATGGCTACACCTCC. It specifies CASSKDLYGYTS. The chain combines TRBV7-4 with TRBJ1-2; D gene ambiguous. This CDR3 is 12 amino acids long. CDR1 SGHVT and CDR2 SQSDAQ come from the germline V gene. The germline V and J ends were trimmed by 6 bases and 4 bases, with 9 bases remaining between them.

This clonotype was seen more than once but under ten times. The V call is TRBV18, the J call TRBJ2-4; D not certain. This CDR3 is built from 15 residues. V was trimmed by 5 bases and J by 0 bases, leaving 11 bases between them. Germline CDR1 KGHSH, CDR2 LQKENI. The CDR3 reads CASSAPLIAKNIQYF. The CDR3 region has the DNA TGTGCCAGCTCAGCCCCTCTGATAGCCAAAAACATTCAGTACTTC. The full variable domain, in which reference TRBV18 and TRBJ2-4 provide the parts outside the CDR3, is NAGVMQNPRHLVRRRGQEARLRCSPMKGHSHVYWYRQLPEEGLKFMVYLQKENIIDESGMPKERFSAEFPKEGPSILRIQQVVRGDSAAYFCASSAPLIAKNIQYFGAGTRLSVL.

This clonotype is medium-sized by share. V gene TRBV19 combines with J gene TRBJ2-5; a weak D match, TRBD1 (5 bases). This CDR3 has 15 residues. CDR1 and CDR2 (germline): LNHDA, SQIVND (reference sequence). Trimming removed 5 bases at V and 4 bases at J, with 17 bases between. The DNA of the CDR3 is TGTGCCAGTAGTTTGCAGGGCGATGAAGGAGAGACCCAGTACTTC. Residues: CASSLQGDEGETQYF.

This chain links TRBV5-4 with TRBJ1-3; D gene ambiguous. Per the germline V gene, CDR1 is SGHNT and CDR2 is YYREEE (reference sequence). The CDR3 length is 16 residues. Trimming stripped 0 bases from V and 0 bases from J, with 10 bases between. This CDR3 is CASSLEAGASGNTIYF. Written as DNA, the CDR3 is TGTGCCAGCAGCTTGGAGGCAGGCGCCTCTGGAAACACCATATATTTT.

The chain employs TRBV7-3 and TRBJ2-2, with 8 bases identical to TRBD2. Trimming took 0 bases from V and 2 from J; bases not matched to a gene: 2. The CDR3 is 16 residues long. Per the germline V gene, CDR1 is SGHTA and CDR2 is FQGTGA. The chain's CDR3 is CASSLTGGDNTGELFF. Written as DNA, the CDR3 is TGTGCCAGCAGCTTAACCGGGGGGGATAACACCGGGGAGCTGTTTTTT.

This clonotype was recorded a few times. This rearrangement joins TRBV12-3 or TRBV12-4 to TRBJ2-7; no clear D gene. V lost 4 bases and J 3 bases, leaving 10 bases between the germline ends. The CDR3 runs 13 residues. The CDR3 DNA is TGTGCCAGCAGTTCCGGGCTGAACTACGAGCAGTACTTC. Its translation is CASSSGLNYEQYF.